These 12 T cell receptor beta chains came from one sample sequenced in a study of blood T cells in healthy people across ages. Combining a sample-barcoded 5' primer with a J-beta primer mix, a second PCR ran for roughly 7 to 12 cycles. TCRdb itself ran the 5' RACE reads through MiXCR, one entry per CDR3 protein. Of roughly 1,300,000 distinct CDR3 sequences listed, roughly 60% are singletons. Material: blood. The source of these receptors is a man aged 18 to 30 in good health.

This clonotype has a count of ten or more. This chain joins TRBV4-1 and TRBJ2-1; D remains ambiguous. There are 16 residues in the CDR3. V lost 0 bases and J 0 bases, leaving 9 bases between the germline ends. Germline CDR1 is MGHRA and CDR2 is YSYEKL. This CDR3 is CASSQESSSSYNEQFF. The CDR3 DNA sequence: TGCGCCAGCAGCCAAGAGTCTTCTAGCTCCTACAATGAGCAGTTCTTC.

This chain connects TRBV15 to TRBJ1-5; D ambiguous. CDR1 is LNHNV and CDR2 is YYDKDF in the germline V gene (reference sequence). Trimming took 0 bases from V and 4 from J, leaving 10 bases between them. The CDR3 has 15 residues. In DNA form, the CDR3 reads TGTGCCACCAGCAGAGAATCCGGTCGAAATCAGCCCCAGCATTTT. Translating it yields CATSRESGRNQPQHF.

The gene calls are TRBV15 and TRBJ2-7; D ambiguous. The germline gives CDR1 LNHNV, CDR2 YYDKDF (reference sequence). Trimming pared 2 bases from V and 6 bases from J, leaving 11 bases between. This CDR3 spans 13 amino acids. The CDR3 coding sequence is TGTGCCACCAGCAGATCTACCGTCGGCGAGCAGTACTTC. This translates into CATSRSTVGEQYF.

The J gene is TRBJ2-7, the V gene TRBV27, with D hard to call. V was pared by 5 bases and J by 7 bases, with 21 bases between. The CDR3 contains 15 residues. Germline CDR1 reads MNHEY; CDR2 reads SMNVEV (reference sequence). CDR3 DNA: TGTGCCAGCAGTCTTTATATGGGGTCCTACAATGAGCAGTACTTC. As protein: CASSLYMGSYNEQYF.

This clonotype has a handful of counts. V usage is TRBV3-1 and J usage is TRBJ2-3, with 8 bases matching TRBD1. Germline V lookup: CDR1 LGHDT, CDR2 YNNKEL (reference sequence). CDR3 size: 17 residues. V lost 0 bases to trimming and J lost 2 bases; unmatched junction nucleotides: 7. The CDR3 nucleotides are TGTGCCAGCAGCCAAGATCCTGGGGGACAGGACACAGATACGCAGTATTTT. This gives the protein CASSQDPGGQDTDTQYF.

In this sample, this clonotype turned up a few times. The rearrangement joins TRBV6-5 to TRBJ2-1, with 10 bases identical to TRBD1. CDR1 MNHEY and CDR2 SVGAGI come from the germline V gene. The V gene end was trimmed by 2 bases and the J gene end by 4 bases; junction bases not matched to a gene: 8. This CDR3 comprises 17 residues. The chain's CDR3 is CASSYTGTGVRYNEQFF. CDR3 nucleotides: TGTGCCAGCAGTTACACCGGGACAGGGGTACGATACAATGAGCAGTTCTTC.

The rearrangement uses TRBV28 and TRBJ1-6, with 8 nucleotides matching TRBD1. V lost 6 bases, J lost 11 bases, and 6 bases stayed unmatched. CDR1 and CDR2 (germline): MDHEN, SYDVKM. The CDR3 has 13 residues. CDR3 sequence: CASRTGDRAPLHF. The DNA of the CDR3 is TGTGCCAGCAGGACAGGGGATAGAGCACCCCTCCACTTT.

The chain recombines TRBV12-3 or TRBV12-4 with TRBJ2-7, with D perhaps matching TRBD1 (6 bases). Deletions cut 5 bases from V and 3 bases from J, with 23 bases between. The CDR3 length is 17 residues. The CDR3 region is CASSLPGWVKGDYEQYF. In DNA, the CDR3 is TGTGCCAGCAGTCTCCCCGGTTGGGTAAAGGGGGACTACGAGCAGTACTTC.

Notes on this clonotype: This sequence may be a read error, since a much larger clone differs from it by one base. The chain links TRBV3-1 to TRBJ1-2; D is unresolved. The CDR3 extends over 14 amino acids. Germline V lookup: CDR1 LGHDT, CDR2 YNNKEL (reference sequence). V gave up 0 bases and J gave up 7 bases, with 12 bases separating them. CDR3 loop: CASSQDGGKCGYTF. The DNA of the CDR3 is TGTGCCAGCAGCCAAGATGGCGGGAAATGTGGCTACACCTTC.

The V and J genes are TRBV25-1 and TRBJ2-5; D is uncertain. V lost 2 bases and J lost 11, with 12 bases in between. The CDR3 totals 12 residues. The V gene's germline CDR1 is MGHDK and CDR2 SYGVNS. The CDR3 spells CASSEGLLQQYF. The CDR3 DNA is TGTGCCAGCAGTGAAGGGCTCTTGCAGCAGTACTTC.

The CDR3 DNA sequence: TGTGCCAGCAGTAGCCGCACGGGTGGAGGCACCGGGGAGCTGTTTTTT. Protein sequence: CASSSRTGGGTGELFF. The genes are TRBV7-2 and TRBJ2-2; perhaps TRBD2 as D (5 bases). Per germline, CDR1 SGHTA and CDR2 FQGNSA. The CDR3 is 16 residues long. Trimming took 6 bases from V and 4 from J, leaving 18 bases between them.

J is TRBJ2-1 and V is TRBV6-2 or TRBV6-3; D gene ambiguous. V lost 10 bases, J lost 8 bases, and 12 bases lay in between. The CDR3 totals 11 residues. Looked up from germline, CDR1 is MNHEY and CDR2 is SVGEGT. The CDR3 nucleotides read TGTGCCACCGAAGGCCCCTATGAGCAGTTCTTC. Translating it yields CATEGPYEQFF.